These 8 T cell receptor beta chains originate from one sample sequenced in a study of blood T cell repertoires in COVID-19. Only in-frame clones appear in the TCRdb table, and some are missing; sequencing was by immunoSEQ multiplex PCR. The sample shows 150,000 to 200,000 clones, more than 60% of them seen only once. Input material: peripheral blood. The receptors were sampled from a man aged 65 to 85 with acute or convalescent COVID-19.

At least ten counts were recorded for this clone. The V and J genes are TRBV6-6 and TRBJ1-6; TRBD1 matches 7 bases. With 8 bases clipped from V and 0 bases from J, the junction kept 10 bases outside the gene matches. Germline V CDR1 and CDR2: MNHNY, SVGAGI (reference sequence). The CDR3 has 17 residues. The CDR3 nucleotides are TGTGCCAGCCGTCCGCCGGGACAGAGCTCCTATAATTCACCCCTCCACTTT. It translates to CASRPPGQSSYNSPLHF.

This clone was observed a handful of times. This chain connects TRBV7-3 to TRBJ2-2; D possibly corresponds to TRBD1 (6 bases). Between the trimmed V and J ends, which lost 5 bases and 5 bases, there was a span of 15 bases. The germline CDR1 and CDR2 sequences are SGHTA and FQGTGA. This CDR3 spans 15 amino acids. CDR3 bases: TGTGCCAGCAGCCGTGGGAACAGGGCGACCGGGGAGCTGTTTTTT. This encodes CASSRGNRATGELFF.

The chain joins TRBV14 to TRBJ2-7; no clear D. This CDR3 comprises 14 residues. Per the germline V gene, CDR1 is SGHDN and CDR2 is FVKESK. V was shortened by 4 bases and J by 0 bases, with 10 bases between the two germline ends. In DNA, the CDR3 is TGTGCCAGCAGCCCCGACATAGTCTCCTACGAGCAGTACTTC. It encodes CASSPDIVSYEQYF.

This CDR3 reads CASSANRGQKETQYF. In DNA form, the CDR3 reads TGTGCCAGCAGTGCCAATCGGGGACAGAAAGAGACCCAGTACTTC. The chain is built from TRBV2 and TRBJ2-5, with 7 bases matching TRBD1. The trim removed 4 bases at V and 3 bases at J, leaving 8 bases unmatched. Germline values: CDR1 SNHLY, CDR2 FYNNEI. The CDR3 is 15 amino acids.

The CDR3 sequence: CASSIPPPGNEKLFF. In DNA, the CDR3 is TGTGCCAGTAGTATTCCCCCGCCGGGAAATGAAAAACTGTTTTTT. The chain employs TRBV19 and TRBJ1-4; D ambiguous. The V end lost 3 bases, the J end lost 5 bases, and 13 bases lay between the germline ends. The germline V gene encodes CDR1 LNHDA and CDR2 SQIVND (reference sequence). This CDR3 comprises 15 residues.

The chain links TRBV9 to TRBJ2-7; the match to TRBD2 covers 7 bases. The CDR3 is 15 residues long. CDR1 SGDLS and CDR2 YYNGEE come from the germline V gene. V was clipped by 0 bases and J by 0 bases; unmatched bases: 3. CDR3 amino acids: CASSVVGGSSYEQYF. Written as DNA, the CDR3 is TGTGCCAGCAGCGTAGTGGGAGGGAGCTCCTACGAGCAGTACTTC. Full variable domain (missing parts from reference TRBV9 and TRBJ2-7): DSGVTQTPKHLITATGQRVTLRCSPRSGDLSVYWYQQSLDQGLQFLIQYYNGEERAKGNILERFSAQQFPDLHSELNLSSLELGDSALYFCASSVVGGSSYEQYFGPGTRLTVT.

The chain combines TRBV3-1 (or the pseudogene TRBV3-2) with TRBJ2-7; the match to TRBD1 covers 7 bases. The CDR3 runs 13 residues. V gave up 4 bases and J gave up 5 bases; unmatched junction bases: 5. The germline V gene encodes CDR1 LGHDT and CDR2 YNNKEL (reference sequence). The CDR3 spells CASSLQGFNEQYF. Here the CDR3 DNA reads TGTGCCAGCAGCCTACAGGGGTTCAACGAGCAGTACTTC.

The V gene is TRBV19, the J gene TRBJ2-3, with TRBD1 identical over 7 bases. This CDR3 contains 16 residues. Germline lookup yields CDR1 LNHDA and CDR2 SQIVND (reference sequence). V shed 8 bases and J 2 bases; nucleotides not matched to a gene: 13. In nucleotides, the CDR3 is TGTGCCAGTGCACAACGAGGGGGCGGCACCACAGATACGCAGTATTTT. Its translation: CASAQRGGGTTDTQYF.